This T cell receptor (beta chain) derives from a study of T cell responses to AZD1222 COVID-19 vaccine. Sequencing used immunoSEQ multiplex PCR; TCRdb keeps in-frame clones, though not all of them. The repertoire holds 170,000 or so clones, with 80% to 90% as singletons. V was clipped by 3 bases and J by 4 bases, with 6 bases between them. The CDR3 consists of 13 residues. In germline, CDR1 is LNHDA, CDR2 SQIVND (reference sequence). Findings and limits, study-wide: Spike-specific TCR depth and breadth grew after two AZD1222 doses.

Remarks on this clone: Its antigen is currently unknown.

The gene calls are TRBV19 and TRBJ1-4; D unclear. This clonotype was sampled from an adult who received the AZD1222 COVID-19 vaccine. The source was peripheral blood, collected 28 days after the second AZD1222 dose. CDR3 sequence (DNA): TGTGCCAGTAGTATGGTGGATAATGAAAAACTGTTTTTT. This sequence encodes CASSMVDNEKLFF. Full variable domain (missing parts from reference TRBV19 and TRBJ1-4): DGGITQSPKYLFRKEGQNVTLSCEQNLNHDAMYWYRQDPGQGLRLIYYSQIVNDFQKGDIAEGYSVSREKKESFPLTVTSAQKNPTAFYLCASSMVDNEKLFFGSGTQLSVL.